This TCR beta chain came from a study of blood T cell repertoires in COVID-19. Overall study: COVID-19 samples from acute and convalescent phases originated in the United States, Italy and Spain. PBMCs, B-cell-depleted T cells, or T cells provided the cDNA or gDNA that made up the material.

V was shortened by 0 bases and J by 7 bases, with 7 bases between the two germline ends. Germline V gene sequence: CDR1 SGHDN, CDR2 FVKESK. CDR3 length: 13 amino acids. Assay: immunoSEQ multiplex PCR; the TCRdb copy retains only in-frame clones and omits some. The table records about 170,000 clones, over 80% of them present only once. Clinical history reported by participants formed the basis on which cohorts were assigned. Recovered status applied to Cohort 3 donors who had two consecutive negative PCRs. It also applied to those with clearance or with symptom resolution. V and J are TRBV14 and TRBJ1-5, with D unclear. The sequenced sample was PBMCs or T cells enriched from blood (not recorded which). This TCR was recovered from a woman in her fifties or sixties who had recovered from COVID-19. The DNA for the CDR3 is TGTGCCAGCAGCCAAGATCATCGGCAGCCCCAGCATTTT. As protein: CASSQDHRQPQHF.